This T cell receptor beta chain was obtained from a study of CD8 T cells in Susac syndrome. RNA was extracted with the RNeasy kit, and a quantity of roughly 0.45 to 1 ug was reverse transcribed using random hexamers. The immunoSEQ assay covered 54 Vbeta and 13 Jbeta segments for CDR3. TCRdb processed the immunoSEQ multiplex PCR reads anew with MiXCR; each CDR3 protein has one entry. Of more than 100,000 distinct CDR3 sequences detected, over 90% appear once; the ten largest clones hold about 0.3%. With 3 bases removed from V and 3 bases from J, the gap between germline ends came to 8 bases. The CDR3 length is 13 residues. In germline, CDR1 is SGHVS, CDR2 FNYEAQ.

V usage is TRBV7-6 and J usage is TRBJ1-1; D is undetermined. Sequencing used CD8+ T cells from PBMCs. The sequence was obtained from a human donor with Susac syndrome. DNA of the CDR3: TGTGCCAGCAGCTTGCCAGGTGACACTGAAGCTTTCTTT. Its translation is CASSLPGDTEAFF. Filled out from reference TRBV7-6 and TRBJ1-1, the complete variable domain reads GAGVSQSPRYKVTKRGQDVALRCDPISGHVSLYWYRQALGQGPEFLTYFNYEAQQDKSGLPNDRFSAERPEGSISTLTIQRTEQRDSAMYRCASSLPGDTEAFFGQGTRLTVV.